This T cell receptor beta chain was identified in a study of CD8 T cells in Susac syndrome. It was with random hexamers that about 0.45 to 1 ug RNA was reverse transcribed. Using its own MiXCR run on the immunoSEQ multiplex PCR reads, TCRdb lists one record per CDR3 protein. The table records more than 250,000 distinct CDR3 sequences, around 90% of them present only once. The specimen was CD4+ T cells from PBMCs. The receptor comes from a human donor with multiple sclerosis.

For the CDR3, the DNA is TGCGCCAGCAGCCCGGACAGGGTGGCCGACACTGAAGCTTTCTTT. This translates into CASSPDRVADTEAFF. The chain joins TRBV5-1 to TRBJ1-1; 8 nucleotides match TRBD1. Germline CDR1 SGHRS, CDR2 YFSETQ. Trimming removed 4 bases from V and 3 bases from J; junction bases left unmatched: 8. The CDR3 runs 15 residues. Together with reference TRBV5-1 and TRBJ1-1, the CDR3 gives the full variable domain: KAGVTQTPRYLIKTRGQQVTLSCSPISGHRSVSWYQQTPGQGLQFLFEYFSETQRNKGNFPGRFSGRQFSNSRSEMNVSTLELGDSALYLCASSPDRVADTEAFFGQGTRLTVV.